This T cell receptor beta chain was sequenced for a study of cytotoxic CD8 clonotypes in ibrutinib-treated CLL. Sequencing was performed with immunoSEQ multiplex PCR; in TCRdb, only in-frame clones are kept and a portion is missing. The data hold some 85,000 clones, with around 77% observed a single time. This specimen was PBMCs, taken after 24 months of ibrutinib treatment. The sequence came from a human donor with chronic lymphocytic leukemia.

CDR3 region: CASSPGGSGVWGEQFF. Here the CDR3 DNA reads TGTGCCAGCTCCCCTGGAGGGAGCGGGGTATGGGGTGAGCAGTTCTTC. This rearrangement joins TRBV18 to TRBJ2-1, with 7 bases lining up with TRBD2. The V gene end was trimmed by 6 bases and the J gene end by 9 bases; junction bases not matched to a gene: 17. The CDR3 has 16 amino acids. In germline, CDR1 is KGHSH, CDR2 LQKENI.